This T cell receptor (beta chain) emerged from a study of shared clonotypes between healthy human individuals. The data were produced by immunoSEQ multiplex PCR, yet TCRdb's version contains in-frame clones alone and is incomplete. This sample has some 1 million clones; about 80% occur once, and the top ten carry approximately 1.5%. This receptor was obtained from a man between 18 and 29 years old in good health. The sequenced material came from memory CD4+ T cells sorted from blood. Specified subset: CD45RA-negative fraction.

The CDR3 bases are TGTGCCAGCAGCTTAGGAAGACAGGGTTCCTATGGCTACACCTTC. This sequence encodes CASSLGRQGSYGYTF. The chain is built from TRBV7-8 and TRBJ1-2; 7 bases are a match to TRBD1. Looked up from germline, CDR1 is SGHVS and CDR2 is FQNEAQ. CDR3 size: 15 residues. V lost 1 base to trimming and J lost 4 bases; unmatched junction nucleotides: 6.